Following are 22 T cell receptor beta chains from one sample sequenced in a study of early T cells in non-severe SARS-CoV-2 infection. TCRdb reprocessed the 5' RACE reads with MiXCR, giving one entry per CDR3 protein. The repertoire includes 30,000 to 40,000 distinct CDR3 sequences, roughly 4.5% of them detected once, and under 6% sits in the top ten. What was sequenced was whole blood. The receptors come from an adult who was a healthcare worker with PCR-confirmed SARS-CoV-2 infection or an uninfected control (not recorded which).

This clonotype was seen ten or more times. Here the CDR3 reads CATSGSHNTGELFF. In nucleotides, the CDR3 is TGTGCCACCAGTGGTTCACATAACACCGGGGAGCTGTTTTTT. The V gene is TRBV24-1, the J gene TRBJ2-2; no reliable D call. V gave up 5 bases and J gave up 2 bases, with 8 bases separating them. CDR1 and CDR2 from the germline V gene are KGHDR and SFDVKD. CDR3 length: 14 amino acids.

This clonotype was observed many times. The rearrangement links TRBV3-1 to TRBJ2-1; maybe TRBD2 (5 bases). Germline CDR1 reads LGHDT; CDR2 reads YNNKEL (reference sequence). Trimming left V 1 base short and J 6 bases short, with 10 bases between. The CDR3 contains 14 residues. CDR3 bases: TGTGCCAGCAGCCAAGTAACTAGTCGCAATGAGCAGTTCTTC. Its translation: CASSQVTSRNEQFF.

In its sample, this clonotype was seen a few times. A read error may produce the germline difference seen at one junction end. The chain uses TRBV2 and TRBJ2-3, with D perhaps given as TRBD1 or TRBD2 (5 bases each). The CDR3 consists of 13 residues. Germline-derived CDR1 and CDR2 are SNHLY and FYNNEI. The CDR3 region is CASREGTTDTQYF. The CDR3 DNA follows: TGTGCCAGCAGGGAAGGGACCACAGATACGCAGTATTTT.

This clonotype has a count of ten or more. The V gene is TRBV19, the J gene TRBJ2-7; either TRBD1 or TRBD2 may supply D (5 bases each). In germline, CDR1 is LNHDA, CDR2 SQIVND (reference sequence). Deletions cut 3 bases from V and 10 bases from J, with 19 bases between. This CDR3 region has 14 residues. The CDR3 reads CASSIRGTAREQYF. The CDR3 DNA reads TGTGCCAGTAGTATTCGAGGGACGGCCCGAGAACAGTACTTC.

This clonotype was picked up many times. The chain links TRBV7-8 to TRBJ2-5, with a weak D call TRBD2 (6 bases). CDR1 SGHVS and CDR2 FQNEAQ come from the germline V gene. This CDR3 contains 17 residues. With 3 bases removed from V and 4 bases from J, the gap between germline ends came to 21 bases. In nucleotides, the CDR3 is TGTGCCAGCAGCTTGCGGGGAGGTGTTTTTGACGGAGAGACCCAGTACTTC. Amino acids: CASSLRGGVFDGETQYF.

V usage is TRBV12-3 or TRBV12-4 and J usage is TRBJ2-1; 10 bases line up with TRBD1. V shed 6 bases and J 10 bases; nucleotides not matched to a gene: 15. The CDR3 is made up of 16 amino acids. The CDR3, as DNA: TGTGCCAGCAGCCGAGTGGGGACAGGGGTAACTAAGGAGCAGTTCTTC. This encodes CASSRVGTGVTKEQFF.

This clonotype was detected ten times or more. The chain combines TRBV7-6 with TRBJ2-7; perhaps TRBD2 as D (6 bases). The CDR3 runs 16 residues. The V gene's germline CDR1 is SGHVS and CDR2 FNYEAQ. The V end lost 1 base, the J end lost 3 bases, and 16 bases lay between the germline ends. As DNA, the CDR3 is TGTGCCAGCAGCTTAGAACTAGCTCGCCTTTTCTACGAGCAGTACTTC. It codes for CASSLELARLFYEQYF.

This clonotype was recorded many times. In DNA, the CDR3 is TGCGCCAGCAGCTTGAACCCCGGGACAGGACAAGAGACCCAGTACTTC. Its translation: CASSLNPGTGQETQYF. The chain couples TRBV5-1 to TRBJ2-5; 8 nucleotides line up with TRBD1. The length of the CDR3 is 16 residues. From germline, CDR1 is SGHRS and CDR2 YFSETQ. V was clipped by 1 base and J by 2 bases; unmatched bases: 7.

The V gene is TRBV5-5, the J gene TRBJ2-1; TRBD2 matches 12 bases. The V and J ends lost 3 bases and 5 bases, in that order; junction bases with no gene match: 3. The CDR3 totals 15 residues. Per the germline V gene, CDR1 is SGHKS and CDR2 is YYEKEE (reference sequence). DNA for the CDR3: TGTGCCAGCAGCTCGCGACTAGCGGGAGACAATGAGCAGTTCTTC. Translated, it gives CASSSRLAGDNEQFF.

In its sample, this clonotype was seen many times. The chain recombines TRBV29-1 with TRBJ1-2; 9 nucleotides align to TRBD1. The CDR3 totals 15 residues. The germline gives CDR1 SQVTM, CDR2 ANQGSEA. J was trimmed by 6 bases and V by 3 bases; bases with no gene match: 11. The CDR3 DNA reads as TGCAGCGTTGACCCATTAGGGGGACAGGGTAATGGCTACACCTTC. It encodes CSVDPLGGQGNGYTF.

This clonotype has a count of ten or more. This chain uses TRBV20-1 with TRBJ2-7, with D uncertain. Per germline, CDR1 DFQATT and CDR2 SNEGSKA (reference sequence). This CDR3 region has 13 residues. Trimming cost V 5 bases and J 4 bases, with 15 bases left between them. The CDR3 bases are TGCAGTGCTCCGGCACCCAATGTGTACGAGCAGTACTTC. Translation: CSAPAPNVYEQYF.

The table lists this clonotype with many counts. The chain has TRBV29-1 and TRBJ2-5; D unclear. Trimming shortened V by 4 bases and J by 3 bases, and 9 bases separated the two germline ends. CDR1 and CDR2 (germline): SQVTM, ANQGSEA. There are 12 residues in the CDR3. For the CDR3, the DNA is TGCAGCGTTGGAGCGAAAGAAGAGACCCAGTACTTC. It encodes CSVGAKEETQYF.

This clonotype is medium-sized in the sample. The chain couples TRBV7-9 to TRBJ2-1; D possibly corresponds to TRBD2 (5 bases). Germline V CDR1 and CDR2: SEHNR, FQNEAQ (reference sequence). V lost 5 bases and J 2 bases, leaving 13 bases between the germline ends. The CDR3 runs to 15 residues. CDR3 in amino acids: CASSPGRATYNEQFF. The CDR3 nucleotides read TGTGCCAGCAGCCCTGGGCGGGCGACCTACAATGAGCAGTTCTTC.

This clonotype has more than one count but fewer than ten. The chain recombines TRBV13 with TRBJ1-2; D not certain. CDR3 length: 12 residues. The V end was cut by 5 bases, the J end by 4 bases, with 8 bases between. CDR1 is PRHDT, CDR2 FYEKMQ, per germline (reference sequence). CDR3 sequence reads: CASSGARYGYTF. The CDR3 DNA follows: TGTGCCAGCAGCGGAGCCCGCTATGGCTACACCTTC.

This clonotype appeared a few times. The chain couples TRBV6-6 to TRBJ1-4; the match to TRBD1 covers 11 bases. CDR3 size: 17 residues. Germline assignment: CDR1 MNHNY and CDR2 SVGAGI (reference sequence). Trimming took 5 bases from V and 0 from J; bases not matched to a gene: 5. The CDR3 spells CASSGQGASATNEKLFF. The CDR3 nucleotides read TGTGCCAGCAGTGGACAGGGGGCTTCTGCAACTAATGAAAAACTGTTTTTT.

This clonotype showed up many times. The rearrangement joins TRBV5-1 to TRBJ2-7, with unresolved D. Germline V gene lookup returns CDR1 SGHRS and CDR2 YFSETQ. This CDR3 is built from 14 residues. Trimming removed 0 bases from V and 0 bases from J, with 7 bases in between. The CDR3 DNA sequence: TGCGCCAGCAGCTTGGTAGGGCGCTCCTACGAGCAGTACTTC. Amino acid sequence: CASSLVGRSYEQYF.

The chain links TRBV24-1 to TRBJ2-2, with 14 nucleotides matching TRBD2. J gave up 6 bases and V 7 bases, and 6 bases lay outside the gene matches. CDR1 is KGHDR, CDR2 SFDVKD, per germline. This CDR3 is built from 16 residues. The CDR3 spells CATRGTSGSGSGELFF. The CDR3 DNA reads TGTGCCACCAGGGGGACTAGCGGGAGCGGGTCCGGGGAGCTGTTTTTT.

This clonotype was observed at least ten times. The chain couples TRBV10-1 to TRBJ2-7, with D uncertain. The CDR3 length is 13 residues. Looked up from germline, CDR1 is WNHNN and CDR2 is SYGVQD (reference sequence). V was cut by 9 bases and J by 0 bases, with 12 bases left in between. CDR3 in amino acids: CASLVARSYEQYF. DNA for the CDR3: TGCGCCAGTTTAGTCGCACGCTCCTACGAGCAGTACTTC.

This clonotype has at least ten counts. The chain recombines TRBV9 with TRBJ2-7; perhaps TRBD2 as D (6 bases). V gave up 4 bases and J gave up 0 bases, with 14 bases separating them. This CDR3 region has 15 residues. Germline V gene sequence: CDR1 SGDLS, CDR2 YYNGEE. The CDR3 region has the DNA TGTGCCAGCAGCACATCGGACGGGAGCTCCTACGAGCAGTACTTC. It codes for CASSTSDGSSYEQYF.

CDR3 DNA: TGCAGTGCTAGGGGAAGGCCCGACTCCTATAATTCACCCCTCCACTTT. This codes for CSARGRPDSYNSPLHF. V is TRBV20-1 and J is TRBJ1-6, with D unresolved. Trimming took off 3 bases at V and 0 bases at J, with 12 bases between the two ends. Germline lookup yields CDR1 DFQATT and CDR2 SNEGSKA (reference sequence). The CDR3 consists of 16 residues.

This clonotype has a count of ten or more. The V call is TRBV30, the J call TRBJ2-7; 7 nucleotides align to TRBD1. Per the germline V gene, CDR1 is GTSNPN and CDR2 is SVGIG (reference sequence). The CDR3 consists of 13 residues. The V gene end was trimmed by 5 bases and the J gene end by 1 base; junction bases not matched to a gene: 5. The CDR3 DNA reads TGTGCCTGGGACCAGGGGGATTCCTACGAGCAGTACTTC. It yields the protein CAWDQGDSYEQYF.

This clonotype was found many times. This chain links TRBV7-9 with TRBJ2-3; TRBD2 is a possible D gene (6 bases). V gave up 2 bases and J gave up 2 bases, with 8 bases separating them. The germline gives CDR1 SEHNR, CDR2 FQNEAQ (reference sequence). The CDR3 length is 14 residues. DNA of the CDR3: TGTGCCAGCAGCTTAAGGAGGGTCACAGATACGCAGTATTTT. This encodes CASSLRRVTDTQYF.